Each of the 3 T cell receptor beta chains below was sequenced from the same sample in a study of blood T cell repertoires in COVID-19. TCRdb's copy holds only in-frame clones and misses some; the assay was immunoSEQ multiplex PCR. Of 120,000 to 150,000 clones in the sample, over 80% are singletons; the top ten hold about 6.5%. Sequenced sample: peripheral blood. The receptors were sampled from a man older than 75 with acute or convalescent COVID-19.

The chain's CDR3 is CASCQGQGYEKLFF. The DNA for the CDR3 is TGCGCCAGCTGCCAGGGACAGGGATATGAAAAACTGTTTTTT. The V gene is TRBV5-1, the J gene TRBJ1-4; 9 nucleotides match TRBD1. The CDR3 is made up of 14 amino acids. Unmatched junction bases numbered 7, after V lost 7 bases and J lost 6 bases. CDR1 is SGHRS and CDR2 is YFSETQ in the germline V gene.

The V gene is TRBV6-5, the J gene TRBJ2-7; 9 nucleotides agree with TRBD1. This CDR3 spans 14 amino acids. The ends lost 7 bases at V and 2 bases at J; junction bases unmatched: 6. Germline V lookup: CDR1 MNHEY, CDR2 SVGAGI. CDR3 amino acids: CASNRGQGTYEQYF. CDR3 nucleotide sequence: TGTGCCAGCAATCGGGGACAGGGTACCTACGAGCAGTACTTC.

The rearrangement links TRBV2 to TRBJ1-3; 7 positions match TRBD1. There are 15 residues in the CDR3. The V gene's germline CDR1 is SNHLY and CDR2 FYNNEI. Trimming at V came to 6 bases and at J to 0 bases, leaving 5 bases not matched to a gene. Written as DNA, the CDR3 is TGTGCCAGCAGCGCCGGGACAGCCTCTGGAAACACCATATATTTT. Protein: CASSAGTASGNTIYF.